The following is a T cell receptor (beta chain) sequence with its context. This clone was counted once. Its recognized antigen is unknown. Within one base of it there is no much larger clone, and no base qualities were kept. The immunoSEQ Assay, a bias-controlled multiplex PCR, was used to amplify TCRbeta CDR3 regions from genomic DNA. From the authors' description of their analysis: Nucleated cell counts per sample were estimated from amplification of reference gene primers within the assay. To quantify the absolute abundance of each unique TCRbeta CDR3 rearrangement, sequence reads were collapsed and filtered. For each sample, productive Simpson clonality was calculated by taking the square root of Simpson's diversity index across productive rearrangements. Imported from immuneACCESS, the table was reduced by TCRdb to in-frame sequences with V and J called. These copies leave out some clones; in studies compared against another copy, an unresolved V gene accounts for under half, and the cause of the remainder is not known. V, J and clone size reflect that table, while D and trimming were determined from the DNA. The sample table holds roughly 64,000 clones, of which approximately 80% were seen once. The ten top clones hold approximately 14% of the sample.

The CDR3 contains 14 residues, cysteine and phenylalanine counted. Only CDR3 DNA remains: 42 bases, in frame from the first base. Per the germline V gene, MDHEN is the CDR1 and SYDVKM is the CDR2. After removal of 2 bases from V and 9 bases from J, the junction retains 7 bases not matched to a gene. The sample is drawn from a study of blood T cell repertoires in COVID-19 (TCRdb year 2020). Background on the whole study: Collaborator samples came from the United States, Italy and Spain and covered acute and convalescent phases of COVID-19. Subjects who had been exposed to COVID-19, were actively infected with it, or had recovered from it provided the deeply sampled blood TCRbeta repertoires that made up the dataset. Sample metadata almost always included a de-identified subject ID, COVID-19 status, age in years and sex. The prospective study material was composed of cDNA or gDNA derived from T cells, B-cell-depleted T cells, or PBMCs. The repertoires were released in a freely available public database meant as a resource for research on the immune response to SARS-CoV-2. Where available, HLA class I and class II types were obtained from metadata supplied by the sample provider rather than from assay-based typing. Samples came from the ongoing ImmuneRACE study (first 160 participants) plus 1,254 subjects from 6 global collaborators. Broader findings and caveats from the paper: The amount of clinical and demographic metadata varied by source and participant and was provided uncurated.

At one collaborating source in Seattle, patients were enrolled during active infection and were followed longitudinally through the course of disease. Each collaborating institution followed its own protocols to collect whole blood in K2EDTA tubes. For TCRbeta analysis, collaborator samples were shipped as frozen whole blood, as isolated PBMCs, or as DNA extracted from either sample type. The chain couples TRBV28 to TRBJ2-3; 8 bases in the junction line up with TRBD2. The specimen was peripheral blood. This sequence originates from a man aged 55-75 years with COVID-19, enrolled during active disease. The CDR3 protein is CASSLHGGGQTQYF. The DNA is TGTGCCAGCAGTTTACACGGGGGGGGGCAAACGCAGTATTTT.